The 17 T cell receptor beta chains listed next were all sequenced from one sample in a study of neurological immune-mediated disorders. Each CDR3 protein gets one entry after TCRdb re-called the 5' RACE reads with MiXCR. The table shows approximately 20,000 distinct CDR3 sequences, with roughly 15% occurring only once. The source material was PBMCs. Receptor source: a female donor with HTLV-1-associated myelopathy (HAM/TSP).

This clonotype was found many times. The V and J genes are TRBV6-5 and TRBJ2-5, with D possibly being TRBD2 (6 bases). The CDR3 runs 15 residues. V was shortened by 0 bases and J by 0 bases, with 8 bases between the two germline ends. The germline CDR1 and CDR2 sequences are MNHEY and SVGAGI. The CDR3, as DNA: TGTGCCAGCAGTTACTCTGCGGGGTACCAAGAGACCCAGTACTTC. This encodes CASSYSAGYQETQYF.

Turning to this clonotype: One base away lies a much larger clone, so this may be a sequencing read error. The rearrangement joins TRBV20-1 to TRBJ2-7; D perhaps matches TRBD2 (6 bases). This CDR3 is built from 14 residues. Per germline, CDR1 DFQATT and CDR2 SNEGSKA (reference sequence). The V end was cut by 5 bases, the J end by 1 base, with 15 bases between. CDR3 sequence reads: CSAQGLSGSYEQYF. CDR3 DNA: TGCAGTGCTCAAGGACTATCGGGATCCTACGAGCAGTACTTC.

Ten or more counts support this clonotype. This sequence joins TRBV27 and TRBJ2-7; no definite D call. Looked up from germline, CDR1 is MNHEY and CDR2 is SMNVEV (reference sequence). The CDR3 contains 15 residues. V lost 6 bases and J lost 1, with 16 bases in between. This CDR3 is CASSRPASGSYEQYF. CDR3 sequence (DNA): TGTGCCAGCAGCCGCCCGGCTAGTGGATCCTACGAGCAGTACTTC.

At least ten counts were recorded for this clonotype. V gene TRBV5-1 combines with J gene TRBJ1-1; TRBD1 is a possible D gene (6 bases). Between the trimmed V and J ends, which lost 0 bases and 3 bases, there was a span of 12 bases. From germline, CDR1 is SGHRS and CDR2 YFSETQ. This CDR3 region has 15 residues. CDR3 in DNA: TGCGCCAGCAGCTTGGTTCCGGGGGGGCACACTGAAGCTTTCTTT. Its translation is CASSLVPGGHTEAFF.

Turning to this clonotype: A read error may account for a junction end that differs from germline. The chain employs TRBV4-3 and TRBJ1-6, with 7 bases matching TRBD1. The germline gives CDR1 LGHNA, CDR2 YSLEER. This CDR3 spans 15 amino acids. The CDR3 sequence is CDSRTGRGTESPLNF. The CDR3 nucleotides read TGCGACAGCAGGACGGGGAGGGGGACAGAATCACCCCTCAACTTT.

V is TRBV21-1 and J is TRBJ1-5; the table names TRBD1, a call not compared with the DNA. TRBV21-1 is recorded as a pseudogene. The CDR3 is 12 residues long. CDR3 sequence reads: CASSKGGQVQHF. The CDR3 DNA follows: TGTGCCAGCAGCAAAGGAGGACAGGTCCAGCATTTT.

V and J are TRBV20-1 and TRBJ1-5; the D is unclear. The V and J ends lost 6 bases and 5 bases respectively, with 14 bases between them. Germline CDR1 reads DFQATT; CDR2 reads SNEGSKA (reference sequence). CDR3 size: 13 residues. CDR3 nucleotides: TGCAGTGCCCATCGGACGGACGATCAGCCCCAGCATTTT. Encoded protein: CSAHRTDDQPQHF.

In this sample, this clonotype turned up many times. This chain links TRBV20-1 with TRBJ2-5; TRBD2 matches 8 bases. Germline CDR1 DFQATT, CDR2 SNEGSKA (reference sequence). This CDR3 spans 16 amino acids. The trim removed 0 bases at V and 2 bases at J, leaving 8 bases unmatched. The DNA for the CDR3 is TGCAGTGCTAGAGATTTCGTAGCGGGGAAACAAGAGACCCAGTACTTC. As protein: CSARDFVAGKQETQYF.

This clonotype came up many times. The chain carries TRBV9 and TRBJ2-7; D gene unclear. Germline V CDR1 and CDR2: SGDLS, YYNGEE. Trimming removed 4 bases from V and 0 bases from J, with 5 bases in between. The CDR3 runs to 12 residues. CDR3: CASSPNSYEQYF. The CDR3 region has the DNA TGTGCCAGCAGCCCTAACTCCTACGAGCAGTACTTC.

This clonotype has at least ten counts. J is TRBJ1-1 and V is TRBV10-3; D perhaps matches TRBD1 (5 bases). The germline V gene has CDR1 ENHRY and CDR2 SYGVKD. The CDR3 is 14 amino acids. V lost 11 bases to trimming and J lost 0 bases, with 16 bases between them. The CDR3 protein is CAAKGLTLNTEAFF. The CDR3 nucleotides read TGTGCCGCCAAGGGGCTAACTCTGAACACTGAAGCTTTCTTT.

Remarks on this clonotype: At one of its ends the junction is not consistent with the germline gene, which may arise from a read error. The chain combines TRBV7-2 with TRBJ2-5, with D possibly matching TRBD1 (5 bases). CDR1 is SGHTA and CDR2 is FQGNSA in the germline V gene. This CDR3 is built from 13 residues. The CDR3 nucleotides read TGTGCCAACAGCTTAGGGGTCAGTGAGACCCAGTACTTC. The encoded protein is CANSLGVSETQYF.

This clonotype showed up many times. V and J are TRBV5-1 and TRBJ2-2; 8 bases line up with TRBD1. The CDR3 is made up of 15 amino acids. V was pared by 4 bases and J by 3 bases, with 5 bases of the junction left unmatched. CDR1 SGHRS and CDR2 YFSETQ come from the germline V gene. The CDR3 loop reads CASSTTGEDTGELFF. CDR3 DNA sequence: TGCGCCAGCAGCACGACAGGGGAGGACACCGGGGAGCTGTTTTTT.

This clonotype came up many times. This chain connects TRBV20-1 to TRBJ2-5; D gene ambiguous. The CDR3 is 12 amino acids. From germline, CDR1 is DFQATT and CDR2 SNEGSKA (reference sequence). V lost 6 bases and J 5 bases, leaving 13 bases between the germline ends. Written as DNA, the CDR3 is TGCAGTGCCGGACGGGCTAGGGAGACCCAGTACTTC. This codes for CSAGRARETQYF.

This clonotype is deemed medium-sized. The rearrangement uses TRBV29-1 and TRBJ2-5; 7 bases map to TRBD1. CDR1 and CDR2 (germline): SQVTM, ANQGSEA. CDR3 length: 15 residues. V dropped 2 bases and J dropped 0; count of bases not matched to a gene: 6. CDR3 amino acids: CSVEFLQGNQETQYF. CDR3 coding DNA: TGCAGCGTTGAATTCCTACAGGGGAACCAAGAGACCCAGTACTTC. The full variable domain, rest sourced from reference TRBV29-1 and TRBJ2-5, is SAVISQKPSRDICQRGTSLTIQCQVDSQVTMMFWYRQQPGQSLTLIATANQGSEATYESGFVIDKFPISRPNLTFSTLTVSNMSPEDSSIYLCSVEFLQGNQETQYFGPGTRLLVL.

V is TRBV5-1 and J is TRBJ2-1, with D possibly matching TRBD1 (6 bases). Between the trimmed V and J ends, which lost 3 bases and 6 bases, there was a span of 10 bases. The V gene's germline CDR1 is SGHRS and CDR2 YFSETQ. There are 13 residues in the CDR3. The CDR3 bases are TGCGCCAGCAGCTCACAGGGCGGCAATGAGCAGTTCTTC. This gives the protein CASSSQGGNEQFF.

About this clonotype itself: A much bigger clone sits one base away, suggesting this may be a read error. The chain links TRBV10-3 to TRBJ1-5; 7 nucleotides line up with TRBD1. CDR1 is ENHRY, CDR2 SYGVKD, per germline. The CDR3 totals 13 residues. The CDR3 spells CDISQGVEGPQHF. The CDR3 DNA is TGTGACATCAGTCAGGGGGTTGAGGGGCCCCAGCATTTT.

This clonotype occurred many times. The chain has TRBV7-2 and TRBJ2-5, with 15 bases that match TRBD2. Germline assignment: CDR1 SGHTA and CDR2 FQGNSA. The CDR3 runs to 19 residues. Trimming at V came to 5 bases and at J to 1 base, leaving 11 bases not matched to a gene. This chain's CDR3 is CASSPTWTSGGAPQETQYF. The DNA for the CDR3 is TGTGCCAGCAGCCCGACCTGGACTAGCGGGGGGGCCCCCCAAGAGACCCAGTACTTC.